Shown below are 5 T cell receptor beta chains from a single sample sequenced in a study of T-cell reconstitution after alpha-beta-depleted transplantation in children. Researchers prepared the TCRbeta library using unique molecular identifiers, the study reports. TCRdb re-analysed the PCR reads in MiXCR, keeping a single row per CDR3 protein. The data hold 200,000 to 250,000 distinct CDR3 sequences, with roughly a tenth observed a single time. The sample consisted of PBMCs, taken before TCRalphabeta/CD19-depleted stem cell transplant. The source is a child under two years old with acute myeloid leukemia, due to receive a stem cell transplant.

The V gene is TRBV20-1, the J gene TRBJ2-7, with 8 bases identical to TRBD2. V lost 3 bases, J lost 2 bases, and 6 bases stayed unmatched. The CDR3 length is 14 residues. The germline V gene encodes CDR1 DFQATT and CDR2 SNEGSKA (reference sequence). CDR3 amino acids: CSASGVLAAYEQYF. DNA of the CDR3: TGCAGTGCTAGCGGGGTACTAGCGGCCTACGAGCAGTACTTC.

This clonotype has ten or more counts. The chain has TRBV27 and TRBJ1-2, with TRBD1 identical over 10 bases. Trimming took 9 bases from V and 3 from J; bases not matched to a gene: 10. This CDR3 is 15 amino acids long. Germline CDR1 reads MNHEY; CDR2 reads SMNVEV (reference sequence). The CDR3 DNA reads TGTGCCAGTACCCCGTGGGGGACAGGGGACTATGGCTACACCTTC. Amino acid sequence: CASTPWGTGDYGYTF.

The J gene is TRBJ1-2, the V gene TRBV18; the D gene is possibly TRBD1 (5 bases). V was clipped by 6 bases and J by 0 bases, with 14 bases between them. CDR1 and CDR2 from the germline V gene are KGHSH and LQKENI. CDR3 length: 15 residues. The CDR3: CASSLQGLANYGYTF. The DNA of the CDR3 is TGTGCCAGCTCCCTTCAGGGACTTGCTAACTATGGCTACACCTTC.

The rearrangement uses TRBV7-6 and TRBJ2-3; TRBD2 matches at 14 bases. From germline, CDR1 is SGHVS and CDR2 FNYEAQ. The junction had 11 bases not matched to a gene; V was cut back by 4 bases and J by 8 bases. This CDR3 is 17 amino acids long. The chain's CDR3 is CASSSQRLAGGEGTQYF. CDR3 DNA: TGTGCCAGCAGCTCCCAACGACTAGCGGGGGGGGAGGGTACGCAGTATTTT. The entire variable domain, with the rest obtained from reference TRBV7-6 and TRBJ2-3, is as follows: GAGVSQSPRYKVTKRGQDVALRCDPISGHVSLYWYRQALGQGPEFLTYFNYEAQQDKSGLPNDRFSAERPEGSISTLTIQRTEQRDSAMYRCASSSQRLAGGEGTQYFGPGTRLTVL.

This clonotype was seen ten or more times. J is TRBJ2-5 and V is TRBV14; TRBD2 agrees at 10 bases. The V segment lost 4 bases and the J segment 1 base; nucleotides outside the gene matches: 6. CDR1 and CDR2 (germline): SGHDN, FVKESK. The CDR3 length is 16 residues. The CDR3 reads CASSLLSGGTQETQYF. In nucleotides, the CDR3 is TGTGCCAGCAGCCTTCTTAGCGGGGGGACCCAAGAGACCCAGTACTTC.